Below are 4 T cell receptor beta chains sequenced from a single sample in a study of blood T cell repertoires in COVID-19. Repertoires were generated with immunoSEQ multiplex PCR, while TCRdb's copy carries only in-frame clones and drops some. The table lists tens of thousands of clones, 70% to 90% of them singletons. Sequencing input: peripheral blood. The receptors shown here come from an elderly woman with acute or convalescent COVID-19.

The gene calls are TRBV7-8 and TRBJ2-3; 10 bases are shared with TRBD2. J was trimmed by 6 bases and V by 4 bases; bases with no gene match: 10. The CDR3 has 16 residues. The V gene's germline CDR1 is SGHVS and CDR2 FQNEAQ. The DNA of the CDR3 is TGTGCCAGCAGCTCGGTAGCGGGAGGCCCCGGGGATACGCAGTATTTT. Its translation is CASSSVAGGPGDTQYF.

This clone was recorded once. The chain carries TRBV18 and TRBJ1-5; 9 positions agree with TRBD1. The CDR3 extends over 16 amino acids. In germline, CDR1 is KGHSH, CDR2 LQKENI. V dropped 3 bases and J dropped 3; count of bases not matched to a gene: 6. As DNA, the CDR3 is TGTGCCAGCTCACCTGGGACAGGGAATCCCAATCAGCCCCAGCATTTT. It translates to CASSPGTGNPNQPQHF.

The rearrangement uses TRBV30 and TRBJ1-1; 8 positions agree with TRBD1. V shed 4 bases, J shed 6 bases, and the junction held 13 bases outside the gene matches. In germline, CDR1 is GTSNPN, CDR2 SVGIG (reference sequence). This CDR3 spans 15 amino acids. The CDR3 nucleotides read TGTGCCTGGATCCGACAGGGGCTCATGCACGCTGAAGCTTTCTTT. Translation gives CAWIRQGLMHAEAFF. The full variable domain, with the rest looked up from reference TRBV30 and TRBJ1-1, is SQTIHQWPATLVQPVGSPLSLECTVEGTSNPNLYWYRQAAGRGLQLLFYSVGIGQISSEVPQNLSASRPQDRQFILSSKKLLLSDSGFYLCAWIRQGLMHAEAFFGQGTRLTVV.

The chain couples TRBV28 to TRBJ2-1, with D maybe TRBD1 (5 bases). Germline assignment: CDR1 MDHEN and CDR2 SYDVKM. The CDR3 runs to 14 residues. V lost 6 bases and J 9 bases, leaving 18 bases between the germline ends. The CDR3 nucleotides read TGTGCCAGCAGCCCAGCACGCCCACAGGCTGAGCAGTTCTTC. Translation: CASSPARPQAEQFF.